Described below is a single T cell receptor (beta chain) sequence and its context. This clonotype was picked up a small number of times. This clone's antigen is unknown. Base qualities are not recorded, but no much larger clone differs from it by a single base. V sheds 0 bases and J sheds 4 bases, leaving 10 bases between their ends. The CDR3 covers 14 residues, taking in both the cysteine and the phenylalanine. Just CDR3 DNA is preserved here, 42 bases in frame from base 1. The germline V gene (reference sequence) provides CDR1 GTSNPN and CDR2 SVGIG. The sequencer was an Illumina NovaSeq 6000. cDNA libraries for TCRalpha and TCRbeta were prepared by 5'RACE using constant-segment primers, with sample barcodes and unique molecular identifiers added. RNA was extracted from every sample with Trizol reagent. Library amplification was performed in two PCR steps, and a second sample barcode and Illumina TruSeq adapters were introduced in the second step. Libraries were sequenced on an Illumina NovaSeq with 2 x 150 bp paired-end reads. The authors' pipeline ran thus. Reads were demultiplexed and collapsed into UMI-guided consensus sequences with migec v1.2.7. Using mixcr v2.1.11, UMI consensuses were aligned to TRA and TRB V and J templates and then assembled into clonotypes. A clonotype was counted as expanded or contracted only when both edgeR and NoisET called the clonotype significant, with the noise models trained on biological replicates. For edgeR calls, the thresholds were a false discovery rate-adjusted p below 0.01 and a log2 fold-change of 1. As an exploratory analysis of dynamics, max-normalized trajectories of the 1000 most abundant clonotypes were examined by PCA with hierarchical clustering. Separately sequenced CD4+ and CD8+ repertoires were used to assign a CD4 or CD8 phenotype to each responding clone. TCRdb redid the processing of the public reads, applying fastp at Q25 and MiXCR, and retained in-frame beta chains. Identical CDR3 protein sequences are pooled into one entry, listed with their most common genes and DNA. The V and J calls were determined by TCRdb, not by the authors. In this sample the table shows fewer than 250,000 distinct CDR3 sequences, roughly a tenth of which occur a single time. Of the sample, 3% to 3.5% is held by the ten largest clones.

Ficoll-Paque density gradient centrifugation was the method used to isolate PBMCs. This sample is drawn from a study of T-cell memory formation after mild COVID-19 (dated by TCRdb to the early 2020s). Study-wide context: TCR sequence clusters from the two donors were largely donor specific. In a couple of donors, T-cell clones that expanded and contracted after mild COVID-19 were tracked by sequencing TCRalpha and TCRbeta repertoires over time. The cohort was made up of two young adult volunteers, one female and one male, who were previously healthy. Broad study findings and their caveats: Some responding clones were found in pre-infection memory, which suggests that pre-existing cross-reactive memory T cells took part in the SARS-CoV-2 response. Clones that contracted from day 15 to 85 showed balanced CD4/CD8 phenotypes, whereas a second wave of clones that expanded from day 15 to 37 leaned towards CD4+. SARS-CoV-2 specificity of the second-wave clones peaking on day 37 was not confirmed. Contracting CD4+ clones appeared mostly in the CM and EM memory subsets, whereas CD8+ clones were enriched in EMRA. The study covered only a couple of mild cases, and larger cohorts including severe cases with pre-infection samples were considered necessary.

Sequencing was carried out using PBMCs or a T cell subset sorted from them (not recorded which). The TCR comes from a man aged 18-30 years who had mild COVID-19 (a few samples of this study predate the infection). The sample titles of this study are shuffled in the database, so cell type and time point are left out; the donor was told from shared clones. The V and J segments used are TRBV30 and TRBJ1-3; the D gene is perhaps TRBD1, on 6 matching bases. The nucleotide sequence reads TGTGCCTGGAGTGTAGGACAGCCGGGAAACACCATATATTTT. The translation is CAWSVGQPGNTIYF.